This T cell receptor (beta chain) came from a study of T cells after yellow fever vaccination. Points on this clonotype: The antigen remains unidentified.

V trimming: 1 base; J trimming: 2 bases; junction bases outside the gene matches: 4. CDR1 SGHAT and CDR2 FQNNGV come from the germline V gene. The CDR3 is 16 amino acids. Findings and caveats of the study: Though weaker, the secondary response peaked faster, on day 5 versus 15.

TCRdb re-derived calls from the 5' RACE reads in MiXCR, one entry per CDR3 protein. The table records about 220,000 distinct CDR3 sequences, 3% to 4% of them present only once. Sequenced here: CD4+ T cells sorted from PBMCs, sampled 10 days after the yellow fever booster vaccination. This rearrangement joins TRBV11-2 to TRBJ2-3; 9 nucleotides align to TRBD2. The sequence was obtained from a man aged 18 to 30 who received the YFV17D yellow fever vaccine. The CDR3 nucleotides are TGTGCCAGCAGCTTAGGTAGCGGGGGATTCACAGATACGCAGTATTTT. Amino acid sequence: CASSLGSGGFTDTQYF.